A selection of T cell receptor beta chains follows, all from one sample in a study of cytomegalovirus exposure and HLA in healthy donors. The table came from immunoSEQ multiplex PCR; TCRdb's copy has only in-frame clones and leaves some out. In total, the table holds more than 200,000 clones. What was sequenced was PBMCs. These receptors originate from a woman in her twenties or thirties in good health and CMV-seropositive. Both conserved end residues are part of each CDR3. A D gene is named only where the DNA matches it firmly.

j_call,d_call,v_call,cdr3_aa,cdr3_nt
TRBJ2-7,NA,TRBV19,CASSIGAGASYEQYF,TGTGCCAGTAGTATAGGGGCGGGGGCCTCCTACGAGCAGTACTTC
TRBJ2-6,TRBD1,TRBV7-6,CASTSGQGLGGANVLTF,TGTGCCAGCACCTCGGGACAGGGGTTAGGTGGGGCCAACGTCCTGACTTTC
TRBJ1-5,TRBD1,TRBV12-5,CASGLGTGGQPQHF,TGTGCTAGTGGCCTCGGGACAGGGGGTCAGCCCCAGCATTTT
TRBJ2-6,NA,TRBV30,CAWRPRTDGSGANVLTF,TGTGCCTGGAGGCCTCGGACAGACGGCTCTGGGGCCAACGTCCTGACTTTC
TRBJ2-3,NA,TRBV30,CAWVSAGAEDTQYF,TGTGCCTGGGTTAGCGCGGGTGCCGAAGATACGCAGTATTTT
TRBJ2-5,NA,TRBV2,CASSRLEVETQYF,TGTGCCAGCAGCCGACTAGAAGTAGAGACCCAGTACTTC
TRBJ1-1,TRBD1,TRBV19,CASSISTGMDTEAFF,TGTGCCAGTAGTATATCGACAGGGATGGACACTGAAGCTTTCTTT
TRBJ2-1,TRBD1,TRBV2,CASSATGGAEQFF,TGTGCCAGCAGTGCGACAGGGGGCGCTGAGCAGTTCTTC
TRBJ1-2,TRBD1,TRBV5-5,CASSLVTGQSYGYTF,TGTGCCAGCAGCTTGGTTACGGGACAGAGCTATGGCTACACCTTC
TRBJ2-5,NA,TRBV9,CASSVDQGRETQYF,TGTGCCAGCAGCGTAGATCAGGGGCGAGAGACCCAGTACTTC
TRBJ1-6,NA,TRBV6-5,CASSYYGGNSPLHF,TGTGCCAGCAGTTACTACGGGGGGAATTCACCCCTCCACTTT
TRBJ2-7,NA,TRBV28,CASSLGTDIKDTYEQYF,TGTGCCAGCAGTTTAGGAACTGACATAAAGGACACCTACGAGCAGTACTTC
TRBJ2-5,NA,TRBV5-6,CASSLGLEETQYF,TGTGCCAGCAGCTTGGGACTAGAGGAGACCCAGTACTTC
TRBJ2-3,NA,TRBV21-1,CASSKRLGTDTQYF,TGTGCCAGCAGCAAAAGACTGGGCACAGATACGCAGTATTTT
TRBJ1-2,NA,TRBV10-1,CASSEQTDYGYTF,TGCGCCAGCAGTGAACAGACAGACTATGGCTACACCTTC
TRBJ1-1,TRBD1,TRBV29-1,CSVVGGAGNTEAFF,TGCAGCGTTGTAGGGGGCGCGGGGAACACTGAAGCTTTCTTT
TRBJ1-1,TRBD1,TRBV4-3,CASRPTGGAWDTEAFF,TGCGCCAGCAGACCGACAGGGGGCGCATGGGACACTGAAGCTTTCTTT
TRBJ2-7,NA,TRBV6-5,CASSRGPWGNYEQYF,TGTGCCAGCAGCCGAGGTCCATGGGGCAACTACGAGCAGTACTTC
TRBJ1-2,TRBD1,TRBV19,CAIKMDRGYGYTF,TGTGCCATTAAGATGGACAGGGGCTATGGCTACACCTTC
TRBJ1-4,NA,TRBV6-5,CASSYSTGWYEKLFF,TGTGCCAGCAGTTACTCGACGGGTTGGTATGAAAAACTGTTTTTT
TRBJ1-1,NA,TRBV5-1,CASSLTRGTEAFF,TGCGCCAGCAGCTTGACTCGGGGCACTGAAGCTTTCTTT
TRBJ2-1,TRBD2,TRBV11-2,CASRPIAGTYNEQFF,TGTGCCAGCAGGCCAATAGCGGGAACCTACAATGAGCAGTTCTTC
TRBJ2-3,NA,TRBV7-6,CASSLDLDTQYF,TGTGCCAGCAGCTTAGATCTAGATACGCAGTATTTT
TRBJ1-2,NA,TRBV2,CASGRTRGGANYGYTF,TGTGCCAGCGGGAGAACGAGGGGGGGAGCGAACTATGGCTACACCTTC
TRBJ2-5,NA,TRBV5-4,CASSSAIQGETQYF,TGTGCCAGCAGCTCAGCAATTCAGGGAGAGACCCAGTACTTC
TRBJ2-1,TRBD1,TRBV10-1,CASSSGQSSYNEQFF,TGCGCCAGCAGCTCGGGACAGAGCTCCTACAATGAGCAGTTCTTC
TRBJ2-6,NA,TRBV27,CASSPFSGANVLTF,TGTGCCAGCAGTCCCTTCTCTGGGGCCAACGTCCTGACTTTC
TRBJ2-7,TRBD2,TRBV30,CAGRLAGGYEQYF,TGTGCCGGACGACTAGCGGGAGGCTACGAGCAGTACTTC
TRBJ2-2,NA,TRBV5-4,CASSLKTGPNTGELFF,TGTGCCAGCAGCTTGAAAACAGGGCCGAACACCGGGGAGCTGTTTTTT
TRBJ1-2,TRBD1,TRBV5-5,CASSLGVGGVYGYTF,TGTGCCAGCAGCTTGGGAGTAGGGGGCGTCTATGGCTACACCTTC
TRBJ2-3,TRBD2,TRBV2,CASGLSAGGAVTDTQYF,TGTGCCAGCGGGTTGTCAGCGGGGGGCGCAGTCACAGATACGCAGTATTTT
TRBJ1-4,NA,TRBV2,CASQGGVIEKLFF,TGTGCCTCCCAGGGAGGGGTTATTGAAAAACTGTTTTTT
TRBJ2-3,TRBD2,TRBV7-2,CASSSGLAGTTDTQYF,TGTGCCAGCAGCTCAGGACTAGCGGGAACCACAGATACGCAGTATTTT
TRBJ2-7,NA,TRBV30,CAWSRAYEQYF,TGTGCCTGGAGCAGGGCCTACGAGCAGTACTTC
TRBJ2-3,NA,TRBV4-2,CASSHALAPSTDTQYF,TGTGCCAGCAGCCATGCACTAGCTCCTAGCACAGATACGCAGTATTTT
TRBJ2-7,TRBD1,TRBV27,CARRLGQDFYEQYF,TGTGCCAGGCGCCTGGGACAGGACTTCTACGAGCAGTACTTC
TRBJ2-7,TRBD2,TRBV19,CASSTVAGGYEQYF,TGTGCCAGTAGTACGGTAGCGGGAGGGTACGAGCAGTACTTC
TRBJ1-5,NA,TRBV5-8,CASSLAQQVPQHF,TGTGCCAGCAGCTTAGCCCAACAGGTTCCCCAGCATTTT
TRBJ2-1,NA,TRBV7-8,CASSLVRITHNEQFF,TGTGCCAGCAGCTTAGTGAGGATCACGCACAATGAGCAGTTCTTC
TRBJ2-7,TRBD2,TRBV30,CAWSVPGTSIYEQYF,TGTGCCTGGAGTGTCCCCGGGACTAGCATCTACGAGCAGTACTTC
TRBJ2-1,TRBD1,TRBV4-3,CASSQLTGAGAYNEQFF,TGCGCCAGCAGCCAACTAACAGGGGCTGGAGCCTACAATGAGCAGTTCTTC
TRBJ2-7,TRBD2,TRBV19,CASSIELAASYEQYF,TGTGCCAGTAGTATCGAACTAGCGGCCTCCTACGAGCAGTACTTC
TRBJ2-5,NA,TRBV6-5,CASSVPGDQETQYF,TGTGCCAGCAGCGTTCCGGGGGACCAAGAGACCCAGTACTTC
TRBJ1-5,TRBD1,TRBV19,CASSIRTGGSNQPQHF,TGTGCCAGTAGTATCCGGACAGGGGGGAGCAATCAGCCCCAGCATTTT
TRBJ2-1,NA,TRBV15,CATSRDIRGEQFF,TGTGCCACCAGCAGAGATATCCGCGGTGAGCAGTTCTTC
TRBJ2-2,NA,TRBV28,CASIHRVFPGELFF,TGTGCCAGCATTCACAGGGTTTTTCCCGGGGAGCTGTTTTTT
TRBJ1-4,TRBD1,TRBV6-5,CASSRGTGSLEKLFF,TGTGCCAGCAGCCGCGGGACAGGTAGCTTGGAAAAACTGTTTTTT
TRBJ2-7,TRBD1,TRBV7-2,CASSLDRGHYEQYF,TGTGCCAGCAGTCTGGACAGGGGGCACTACGAGCAGTACTTC
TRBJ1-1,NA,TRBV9,CASSVVQGYTEAFF,TGTGCCAGCAGCGTAGTACAGGGTTACACTGAAGCTTTCTTT
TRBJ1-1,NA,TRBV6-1,CASSEALDRNEAFF,TGTGCCAGCAGTGAAGCCCTGGACAGAAATGAAGCTTTCTTT
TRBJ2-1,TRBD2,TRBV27,CASSLSRTGMTTSGKNEQFF,TGTGCCAGCAGTTTGAGTCGGACAGGAATGACGACTAGCGGGAAAAATGAGCAGTTCTTC
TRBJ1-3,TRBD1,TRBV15,CATSRDQGAGNTIYF,TGTGCCACCAGCAGAGATCAGGGGGCCGGAAACACCATATATTTT
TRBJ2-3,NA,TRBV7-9,CASSLGVRANTDTQYF,TGTGCCAGCAGCTTAGGAGTGAGAGCAAACACAGATACGCAGTATTTT
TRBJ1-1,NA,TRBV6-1,CASSEPGMNTEAFF,TGTGCCAGCAGTGAACCAGGGATGAACACTGAAGCTTTCTTT
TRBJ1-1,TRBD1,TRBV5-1,CASSRGQGWTAEAFF,TGCGCCAGCAGCCGGGGACAGGGATGGACCGCTGAAGCTTTCTTT